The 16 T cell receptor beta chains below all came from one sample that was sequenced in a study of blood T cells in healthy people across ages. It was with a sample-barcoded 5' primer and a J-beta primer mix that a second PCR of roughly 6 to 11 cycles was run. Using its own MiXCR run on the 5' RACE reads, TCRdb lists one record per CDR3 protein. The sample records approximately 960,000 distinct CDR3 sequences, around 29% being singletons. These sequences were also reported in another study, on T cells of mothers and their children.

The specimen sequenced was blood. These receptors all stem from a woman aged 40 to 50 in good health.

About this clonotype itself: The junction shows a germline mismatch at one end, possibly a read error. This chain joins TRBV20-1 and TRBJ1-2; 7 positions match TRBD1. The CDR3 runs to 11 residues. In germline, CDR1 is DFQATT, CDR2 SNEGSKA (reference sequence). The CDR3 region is CGQGQNYGHTF. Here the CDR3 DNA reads TGCGGGCAGGGACAGAACTATGGCCACACCTTC.

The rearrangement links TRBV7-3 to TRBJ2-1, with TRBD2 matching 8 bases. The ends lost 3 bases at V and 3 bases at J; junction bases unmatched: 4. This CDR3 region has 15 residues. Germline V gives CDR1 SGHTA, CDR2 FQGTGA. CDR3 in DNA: TGTGCCAGCAGCTTCGCCGGGACTAGCTACAATGAGCAGTTCTTC. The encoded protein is CASSFAGTSYNEQFF.

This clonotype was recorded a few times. The CDR3 sequence is CASSQMGLASYNEQYF. In nucleotides, the CDR3 is TGCGCCAGCAGCCAAATGGGGCTAGCGTCCTACAATGAGCAGTACTTC. The rearrangement uses TRBV4-1 and TRBJ2-7, with D tentatively TRBD2 (6 bases). Germline V gene data show CDR1 as MGHRA and CDR2 as YSYEKL. Trimming left V 2 bases short and J 7 bases short, with 21 bases between. CDR3 length equals 16 residues.

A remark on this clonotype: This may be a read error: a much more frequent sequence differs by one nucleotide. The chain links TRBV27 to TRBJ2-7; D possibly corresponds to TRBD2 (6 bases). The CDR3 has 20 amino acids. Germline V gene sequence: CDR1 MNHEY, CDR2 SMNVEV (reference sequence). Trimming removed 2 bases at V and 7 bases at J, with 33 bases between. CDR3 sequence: CASSLRAFYPRDSPPEEQYF. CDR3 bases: TGTGCCAGCAGTTTACGGGCGTTTTACCCGAGGGACTCCCCCCCGGAAGAGCAGTACTTC.

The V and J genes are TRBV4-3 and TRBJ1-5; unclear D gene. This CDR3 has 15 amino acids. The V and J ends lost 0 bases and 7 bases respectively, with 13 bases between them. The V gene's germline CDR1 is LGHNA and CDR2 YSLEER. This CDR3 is CASSQDRVMRQPQHF. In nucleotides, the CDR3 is TGCGCCAGCAGCCAAGATCGGGTAATGCGACAGCCCCAGCATTTT.

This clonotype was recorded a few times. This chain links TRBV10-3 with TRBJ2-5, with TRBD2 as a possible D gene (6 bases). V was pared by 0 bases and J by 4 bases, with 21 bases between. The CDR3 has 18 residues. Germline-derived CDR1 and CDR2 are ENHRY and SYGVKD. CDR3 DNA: TGTGCCATCAGTGAGTCGACTCGGGGAGGATCCCCCAGAGAGACCCAGTACTTC. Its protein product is CAISESTRGGSPRETQYF.

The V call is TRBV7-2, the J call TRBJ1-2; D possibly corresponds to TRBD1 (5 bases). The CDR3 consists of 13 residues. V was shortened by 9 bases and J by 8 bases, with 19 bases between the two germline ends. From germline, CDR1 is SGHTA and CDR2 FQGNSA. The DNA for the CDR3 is TGTGCCAGTGACCAGGGTTTGAGTTCGGGCTACACCTTC. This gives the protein CASDQGLSSGYTF.

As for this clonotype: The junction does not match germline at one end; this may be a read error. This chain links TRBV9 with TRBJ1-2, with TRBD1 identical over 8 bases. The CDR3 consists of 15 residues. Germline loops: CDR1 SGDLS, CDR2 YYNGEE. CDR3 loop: CASSLGQGAAYCYTF. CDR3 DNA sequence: TGTGCCAGCAGCCTAGGGCAGGGGGCGGCCTATTGCTACACCTTC.

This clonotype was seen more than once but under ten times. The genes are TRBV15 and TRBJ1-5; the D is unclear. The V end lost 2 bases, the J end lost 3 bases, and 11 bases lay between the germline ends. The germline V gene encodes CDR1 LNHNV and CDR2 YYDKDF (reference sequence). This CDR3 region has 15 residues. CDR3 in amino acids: CATSRLQTPNQPQHF. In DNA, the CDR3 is TGTGCCACCAGCAGACTCCAAACCCCCAATCAGCCCCAGCATTTT.

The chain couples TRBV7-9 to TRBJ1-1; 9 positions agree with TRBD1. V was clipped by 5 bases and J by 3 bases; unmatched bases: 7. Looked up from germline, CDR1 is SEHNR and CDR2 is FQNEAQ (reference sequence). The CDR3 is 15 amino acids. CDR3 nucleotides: TGTGCCAGCAGCCGCACAGGGGGCCAAGACACTGAAGCTTTCTTT. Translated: CASSRTGGQDTEAFF.

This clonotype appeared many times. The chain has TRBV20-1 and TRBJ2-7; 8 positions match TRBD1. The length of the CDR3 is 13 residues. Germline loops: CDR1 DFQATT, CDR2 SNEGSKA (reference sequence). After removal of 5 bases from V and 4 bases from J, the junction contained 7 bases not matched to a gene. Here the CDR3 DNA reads TGCAGTGCTGGCTCGGACAGGGAGTACGAGCAGTACTTC. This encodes CSAGSDREYEQYF.

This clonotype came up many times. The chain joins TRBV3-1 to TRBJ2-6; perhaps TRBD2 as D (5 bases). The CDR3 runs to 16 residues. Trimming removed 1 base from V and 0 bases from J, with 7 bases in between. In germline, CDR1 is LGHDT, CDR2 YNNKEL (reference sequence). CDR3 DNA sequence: TGTGCCAGCAGCCAAGTTGGAGGCTCTGGGGCCAACGTCCTGACTTTC. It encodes CASSQVGGSGANVLTF. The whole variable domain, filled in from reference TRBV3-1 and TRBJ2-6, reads DTAVSQTPKYLVTQMGNDKSIKCEQNLGHDTMYWYKQDSKKFLKIMFSYNNKELIINETVPNRFSPKSPDKAHLNLHINSLELGDSAVYFCASSQVGGSGANVLTFGAGSRLTVL.

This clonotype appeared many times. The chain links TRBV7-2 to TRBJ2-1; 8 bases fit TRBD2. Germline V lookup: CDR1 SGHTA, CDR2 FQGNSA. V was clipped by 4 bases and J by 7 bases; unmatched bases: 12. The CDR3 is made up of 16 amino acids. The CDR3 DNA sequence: TGTGCCAGCAGCTACCTTTCCGGGGGGGCCGGAAATGAGCAGTTCTTC. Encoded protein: CASSYLSGGAGNEQFF.

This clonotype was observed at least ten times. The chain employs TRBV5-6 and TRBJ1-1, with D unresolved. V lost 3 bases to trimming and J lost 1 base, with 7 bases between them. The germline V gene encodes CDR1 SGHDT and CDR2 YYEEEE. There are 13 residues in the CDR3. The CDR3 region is CASSSDTNTEAFF. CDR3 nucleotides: TGTGCCAGCAGCTCAGACACGAACACTGAAGCTTTCTTT.

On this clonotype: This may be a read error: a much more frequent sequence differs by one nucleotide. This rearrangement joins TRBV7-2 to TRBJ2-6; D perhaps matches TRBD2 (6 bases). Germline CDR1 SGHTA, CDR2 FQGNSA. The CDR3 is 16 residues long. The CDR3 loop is CACSLVAGTGANVLTF. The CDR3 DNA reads TGTGCCTGCAGCTTAGTGGCGGGAACTGGGGCCAACGTCCTGACTTTC.

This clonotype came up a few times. The CDR3 here is CASSRITGTGSNQPQHF. The CDR3 bases are TGTGCCAGCAGTCGAATCACAGGGACGGGGAGCAATCAGCCCCAGCATTTT. J is TRBJ1-5 and V is TRBV28, with a weak D call TRBD1 (6 bases). The CDR3 has 17 amino acids. V lost 5 bases, J lost 1 base, and 18 bases lay in between. Germline V gene data show CDR1 as MDHEN and CDR2 as SYDVKM.